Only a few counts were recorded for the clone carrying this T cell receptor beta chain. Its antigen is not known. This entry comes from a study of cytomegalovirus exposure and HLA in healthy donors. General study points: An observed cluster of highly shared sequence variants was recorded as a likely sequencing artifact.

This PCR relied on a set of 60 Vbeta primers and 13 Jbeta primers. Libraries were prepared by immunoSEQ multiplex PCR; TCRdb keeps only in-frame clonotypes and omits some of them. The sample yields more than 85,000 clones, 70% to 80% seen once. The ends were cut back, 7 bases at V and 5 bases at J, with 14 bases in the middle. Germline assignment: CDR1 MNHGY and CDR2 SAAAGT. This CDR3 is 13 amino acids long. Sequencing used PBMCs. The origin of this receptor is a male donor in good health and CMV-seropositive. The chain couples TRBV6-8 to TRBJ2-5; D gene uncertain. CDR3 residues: CASTPRLGETQYF. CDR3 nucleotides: TGTGCCAGCACCCCTCGCCTCGGGGAGACCCAGTACTTC.